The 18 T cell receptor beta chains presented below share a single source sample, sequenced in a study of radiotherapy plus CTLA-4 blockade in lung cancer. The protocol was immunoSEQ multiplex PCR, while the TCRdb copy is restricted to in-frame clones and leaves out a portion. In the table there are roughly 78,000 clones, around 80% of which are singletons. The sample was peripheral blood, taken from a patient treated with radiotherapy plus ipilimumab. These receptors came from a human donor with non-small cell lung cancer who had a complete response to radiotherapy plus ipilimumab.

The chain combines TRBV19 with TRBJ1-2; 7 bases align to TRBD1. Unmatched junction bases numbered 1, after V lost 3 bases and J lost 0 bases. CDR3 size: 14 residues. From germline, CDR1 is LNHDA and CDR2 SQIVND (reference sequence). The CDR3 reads CASSIGTANYGYTF. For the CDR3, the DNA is TGTGCCAGTAGTATTGGGACAGCTAACTATGGCTACACCTTC.

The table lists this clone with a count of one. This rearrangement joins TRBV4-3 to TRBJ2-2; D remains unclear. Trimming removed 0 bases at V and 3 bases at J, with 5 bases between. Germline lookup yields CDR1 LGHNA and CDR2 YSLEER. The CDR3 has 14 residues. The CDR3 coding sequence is TGCGCCAGCAGCCAAGAACCACACACCGGGGAGCTGTTTTTT. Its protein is CASSQEPHTGELFF.

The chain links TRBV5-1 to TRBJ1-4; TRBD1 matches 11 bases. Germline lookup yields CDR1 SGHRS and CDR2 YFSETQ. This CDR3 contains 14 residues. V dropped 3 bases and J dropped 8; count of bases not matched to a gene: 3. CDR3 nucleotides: TGCGCCAGCAGCTCGGGACAGGGGGACGAAAAACTGTTTTTT. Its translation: CASSSGQGDEKLFF.

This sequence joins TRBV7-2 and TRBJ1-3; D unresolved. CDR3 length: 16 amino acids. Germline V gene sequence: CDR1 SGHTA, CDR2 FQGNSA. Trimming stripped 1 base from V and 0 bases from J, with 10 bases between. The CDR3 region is CASSLDRNRSGNTIYF. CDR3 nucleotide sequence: TGTGCCAGCAGCTTAGATCGCAACCGCTCTGGAAACACCATATATTTT.

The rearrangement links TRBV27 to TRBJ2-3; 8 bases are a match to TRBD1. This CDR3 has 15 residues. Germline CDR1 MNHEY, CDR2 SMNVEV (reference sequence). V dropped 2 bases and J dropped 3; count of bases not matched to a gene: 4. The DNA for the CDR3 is TGTGCCAGCAGTTTAGCCAGGGGGCATACAGATACGCAGTATTTT. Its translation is CASSLARGHTDTQYF.

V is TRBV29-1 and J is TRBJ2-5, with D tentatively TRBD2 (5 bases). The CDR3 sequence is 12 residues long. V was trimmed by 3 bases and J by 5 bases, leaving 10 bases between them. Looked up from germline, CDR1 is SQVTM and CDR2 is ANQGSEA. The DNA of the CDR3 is TGCAGCGTTGAGTCGGGGTTTGAGACCCAGTACTTC. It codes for CSVESGFETQYF.

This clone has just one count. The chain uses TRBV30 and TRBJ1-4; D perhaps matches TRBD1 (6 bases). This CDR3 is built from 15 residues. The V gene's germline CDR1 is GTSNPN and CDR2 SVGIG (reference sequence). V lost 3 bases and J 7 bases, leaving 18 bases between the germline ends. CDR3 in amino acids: CAWSARTVAREKLFF. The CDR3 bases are TGTGCCTGGAGCGCCCGGACAGTAGCCCGTGAAAAACTGTTTTTT.

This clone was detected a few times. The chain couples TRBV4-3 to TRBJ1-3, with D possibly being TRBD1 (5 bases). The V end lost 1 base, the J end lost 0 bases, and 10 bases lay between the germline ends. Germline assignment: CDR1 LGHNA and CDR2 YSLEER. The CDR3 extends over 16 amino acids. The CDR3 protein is CASSQARGSSGNTIYF. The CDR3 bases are TGCGCCAGCAGCCAAGCAAGGGGAAGCTCTGGAAACACCATATATTTT.

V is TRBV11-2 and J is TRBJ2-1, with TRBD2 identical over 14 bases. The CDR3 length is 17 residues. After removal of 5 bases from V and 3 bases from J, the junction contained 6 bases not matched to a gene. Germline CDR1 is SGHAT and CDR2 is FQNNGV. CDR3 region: CASSPRLAGGRYNEQFF. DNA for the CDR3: TGTGCCAGCAGCCCCCGACTAGCGGGAGGGCGCTACAATGAGCAGTTCTTC.

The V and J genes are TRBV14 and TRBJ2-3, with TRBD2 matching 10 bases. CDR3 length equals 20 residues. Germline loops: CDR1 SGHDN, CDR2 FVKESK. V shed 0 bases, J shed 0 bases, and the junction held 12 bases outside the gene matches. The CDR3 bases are TGTGCCAGCAGCCAAGACGAGCTAGCGGGAGATCTGTTGAGCACAGATACGCAGTATTTT. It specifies CASSQDELAGDLLSTDTQYF.

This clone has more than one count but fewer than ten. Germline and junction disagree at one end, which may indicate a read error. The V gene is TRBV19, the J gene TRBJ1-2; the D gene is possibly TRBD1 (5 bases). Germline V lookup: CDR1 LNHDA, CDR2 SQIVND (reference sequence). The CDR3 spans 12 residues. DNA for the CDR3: TGTGCCAGTAGTATAATTGGGGGTGGCCACACCTTC. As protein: CASSIIGGGHTF.

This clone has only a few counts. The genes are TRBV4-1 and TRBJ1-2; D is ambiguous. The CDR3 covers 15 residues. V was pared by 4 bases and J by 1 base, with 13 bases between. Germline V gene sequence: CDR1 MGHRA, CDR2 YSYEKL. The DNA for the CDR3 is TGCGCCAGCAGCCCTCAGGTAGACATTAACTATGGCTACACCTTC. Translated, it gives CASSPQVDINYGYTF.

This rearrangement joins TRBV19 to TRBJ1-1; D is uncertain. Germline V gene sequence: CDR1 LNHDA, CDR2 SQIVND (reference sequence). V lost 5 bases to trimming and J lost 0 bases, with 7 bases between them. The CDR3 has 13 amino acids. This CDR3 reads CASSPQLNTEAFF. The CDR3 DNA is TGTGCCAGTAGTCCACAGCTGAACACTGAAGCTTTCTTT.

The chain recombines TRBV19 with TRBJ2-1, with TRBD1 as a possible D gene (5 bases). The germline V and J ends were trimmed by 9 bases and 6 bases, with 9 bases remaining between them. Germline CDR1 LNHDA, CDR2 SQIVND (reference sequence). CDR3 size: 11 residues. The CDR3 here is CASQGFNEQFF. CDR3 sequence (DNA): TGTGCCAGCCAGGGTTTCAATGAGCAGTTCTTC.

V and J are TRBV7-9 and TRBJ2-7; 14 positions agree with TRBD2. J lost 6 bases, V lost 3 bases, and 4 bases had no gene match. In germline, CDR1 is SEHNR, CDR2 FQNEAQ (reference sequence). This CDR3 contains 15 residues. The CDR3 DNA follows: TGTGCCAGCAGCTTGGGACTAGCGGGAGCTTCCGAGCAGTACGTC. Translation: CASSLGLAGASEQYV.

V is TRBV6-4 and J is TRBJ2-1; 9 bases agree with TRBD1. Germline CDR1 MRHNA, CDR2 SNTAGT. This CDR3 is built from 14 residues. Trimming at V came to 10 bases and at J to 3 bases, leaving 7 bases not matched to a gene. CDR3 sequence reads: CATRGTGNYNEQFF. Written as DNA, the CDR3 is TGTGCCACTCGAGGGACAGGGAACTACAATGAGCAGTTCTTC.

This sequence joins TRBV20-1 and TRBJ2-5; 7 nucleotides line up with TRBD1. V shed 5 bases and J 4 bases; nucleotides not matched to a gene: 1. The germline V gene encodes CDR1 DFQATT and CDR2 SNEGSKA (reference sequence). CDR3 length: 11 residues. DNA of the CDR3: TGCAGTGCTCGACAGGGAGAGACCCAGTACTTC. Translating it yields CSARQGETQYF.

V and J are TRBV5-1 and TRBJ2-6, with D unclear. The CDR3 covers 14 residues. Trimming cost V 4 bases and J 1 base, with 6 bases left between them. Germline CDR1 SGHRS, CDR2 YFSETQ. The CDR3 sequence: CASSKSSGANVLTF. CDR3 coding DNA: TGCGCCAGCAGCAAAAGTTCTGGGGCCAACGTCCTGACTTTC.